The clone carrying this T cell receptor (beta chain) was recorded a few times. Its antigen remains unidentified. Each single cDNA molecule received a unique molecular identifier. TCRdb processed the 5' RACE reads anew with MiXCR; each CDR3 protein has one entry. The sample records about 100,000 distinct CDR3 sequences, around 13% being singletons. The data originate from a study of early T cells in non-severe SARS-CoV-2 infection. At the level of the study: Sequencing used unsorted whole-blood bulk RNA, so chains lack pairing. The study's findings and limits: VDJdb-based annotation leaned toward anti-spike CD8 responses and missed private and CD4 specificities.

The sequence came from an adult who was a healthcare worker with PCR-confirmed SARS-CoV-2 infection or an uninfected control (not recorded which). The specimen was whole blood.

The chain's CDR3 is CSVEGLAFDTQYF. The CDR3, as DNA: TGCAGCGTTGAAGGTCTAGCCTTTGATACGCAGTATTTT. The gene calls are TRBV29-1 and TRBJ2-3; maybe TRBD2 (5 bases). This CDR3 is built from 13 residues. V lost 1 base to trimming and J lost 6 bases, with 11 bases between them. Germline lookup yields CDR1 SQVTM and CDR2 ANQGSEA.